A single sample is the source of the 8 T cell receptor beta chains below, sequenced in a study of cytomegalovirus exposure and HLA in healthy donors. TCRdb's table, derived via immunoSEQ multiplex PCR, lists solely in-frame clones and lacks some. Of 130,000 to 150,000 clones listed, 89% are singletons. Sequenced: PBMCs. The receptors were sampled from a woman aged 18 to 35 in good health and CMV-seropositive.

The chain combines TRBV5-1 with TRBJ1-6, with 9 bases fitting TRBD1. The CDR3 has 15 residues. The germline gives CDR1 SGHRS, CDR2 YFSETQ. V shed 2 bases, J shed 8 bases, and the junction held 5 bases outside the gene matches. The CDR3 bases are TGCGCCAGCAGCTTAGATACAGGGGGCGATTCACCCCTCCACTTT. It is translated as CASSLDTGGDSPLHF.

The table lists this clone with a few counts. The genes are TRBV21-1 and TRBJ1-2; the table's D call, TRBD1, was not checked against the DNA. TRBV21-1 is described as a pseudogene. The CDR3 contains 13 residues. The CDR3 DNA reads TGTGCCAGCCCTCTCCAGGTTCCTCACCCTTACACCTTC. Its translation: CASPLQVPHPYTF.

The V call is TRBV18, the J call TRBJ2-7; 9 bases are a match to TRBD2. CDR1 KGHSH and CDR2 LQKENI come from the germline V gene. The V segment lost 6 bases and the J segment 0 bases; nucleotides outside the gene matches: 9. The CDR3 spans 16 residues. The CDR3 region has the DNA TGTGCCAGCTCGCCGACCTCTAGCGGGGCCTCCTACGAGCAGTACTTC. Translated, it gives CASSPTSSGASYEQYF.

This sequence joins TRBV4-1 and TRBJ2-3; 7 positions agree with TRBD1. Germline V CDR1 and CDR2: MGHRA, YSYEKL. The CDR3 has 15 amino acids. V lost 1 base to trimming and J lost 6 bases; unmatched junction nucleotides: 7. As DNA, the CDR3 is TGCGCCAGCAGCCAAGCCCAAAAGGGGGCGGATACGCAGTATTTT. This codes for CASSQAQKGADTQYF.

The V gene is TRBV6-1, the J gene TRBJ2-2, with D possibly TRBD1 on 6 matching bases. The V and J ends lost 1 base and 3 bases respectively, with 9 bases between them. The germline V gene has CDR1 MNHNS and CDR2 SASEGT. This CDR3 is built from 15 residues. The CDR3 sequence: CASSEGQVYTGELFF. The DNA of the CDR3 is TGTGCCAGCAGTGAAGGACAGGTATACACCGGGGAGCTGTTTTTT.

The rearrangement links TRBV27 to TRBJ1-6; 7 nucleotides align to TRBD1. CDR1 and CDR2 from the germline V gene are MNHEY and SMNVEV (reference sequence). Germline trimming cut 3 bases from V and 2 bases from J; bases unmatched to any gene: 4. The CDR3 consists of 16 residues. For the CDR3, the DNA is TGTGCCAGCAGTTTCCGAGGGGGCACCTATAATTCACCCCTCCACTTT. It yields the protein CASSFRGGTYNSPLHF.

This clone was detected once. Here the CDR3 reads CASSAQGAWETQYF. The CDR3 DNA follows: TGTGCCAGCAGTGCGCAGGGGGCGTGGGAGACCCAGTACTTC. V usage is TRBV6-1 and J usage is TRBJ2-5, with 8 nucleotides matching TRBD1. V lost 4 bases to trimming and J lost 5 bases; unmatched junction nucleotides: 6. CDR1 is MNHNS and CDR2 is SASEGT in the germline V gene. The CDR3 length is 14 residues.

V gene TRBV4-2 combines with J gene TRBJ2-3, with 8 bases fitting TRBD2. Germline V gives CDR1 LGHNA, CDR2 YNFKEQ. The CDR3 has 17 residues. With 0 bases clipped from V and 2 bases from J, the junction kept 7 bases outside the gene matches. The CDR3, as DNA: TGTGCCAGCAGCCAAGAGGGCGCGGGGGGCTACACAGATACGCAGTATTTT. This translates into CASSQEGAGGYTDTQYF.